This T cell receptor beta chain was obtained from a study of blood T cell repertoires in COVID-19. Measured with immunoSEQ multiplex PCR; TCRdb has only the in-frame clones, and not every one. The sample yields under 150,000 clones, roughly 90% seen once. The germline V gene encodes CDR1 SNHLY and CDR2 FYNNEI. The CDR3 is made up of 14 amino acids. The V end was cut by 1 base, the J end by 1 base, with 7 bases between. The chain couples TRBV2 to TRBJ2-5; D is unresolved. The clonotype was recovered from a woman aged 50 to 60 who had recovered from COVID-19. The sample comprised PBMCs or T cells enriched from blood (not recorded which). The CDR3 loop is CASSEGGTQETQYF. The DNA of the CDR3 is TGTGCCAGCAGTGAAGGAGGAACCCAAGAGACCCAGTACTTC.